The present TCR beta chain was sequenced within a study of blood T cells in healthy people across ages. Study outcomes and limitations: Age showed a roughly linear inverse relationship with TCR beta diversity per million T cells. Diversity was higher, and naive CD4+ cells more numerous, in long-lived donors than in aged donors.

A second PCR of 7 to 11 cycles used a sample-barcoded 5' primer and a J-beta primer mix. In TCRdb, the 5' RACE reads were re-called with MiXCR into one record per CDR3 protein. The table records about 640,000 distinct CDR3 sequences, around three fifths of them present only once. V lost 7 bases, J lost 2 bases, and 10 bases lay in between. Germline CDR1 is SNHLY and CDR2 is FYNNEI. The CDR3 is 13 residues long. The table lists this clonotype with many counts. Its antigen is currently unknown. V usage is TRBV2 and J usage is TRBJ2-3; a possible D gene is TRBD2 (7 bases). The TCR comes from a man in his sixties in good health. The sequencing sample was made of blood. The CDR3 loop reads CASKAGATDTQYF. The CDR3 DNA reads as TGTGCCAGCAAGGCGGGGGCCACAGATACGCAGTATTTT.